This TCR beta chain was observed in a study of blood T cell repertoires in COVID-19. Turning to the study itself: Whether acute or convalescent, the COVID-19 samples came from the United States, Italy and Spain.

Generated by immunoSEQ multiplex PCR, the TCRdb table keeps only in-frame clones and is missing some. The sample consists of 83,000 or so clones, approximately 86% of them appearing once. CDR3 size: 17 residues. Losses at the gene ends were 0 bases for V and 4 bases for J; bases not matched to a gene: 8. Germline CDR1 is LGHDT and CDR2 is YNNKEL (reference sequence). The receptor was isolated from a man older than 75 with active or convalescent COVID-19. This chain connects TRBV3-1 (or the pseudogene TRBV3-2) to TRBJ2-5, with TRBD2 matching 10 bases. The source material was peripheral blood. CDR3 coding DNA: TGTGCCAGCAGCCAAGATCAACCAGCGGGGGGGCGAGAGACCCAGTACTTC. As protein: CASSQDQPAGGRETQYF.